Below, one TCR beta chain is given with its context. Per sample, roughly 0.5 micrograms of biopsy DNA were TCRB immunosequenced. Clones were sequenced by immunoSEQ multiplex PCR, and TCRdb holds only the in-frame ones, with some missing. The sample gives around 13,000 clones, about 85% of which show up once; under 6.5% is in the top ten. Trimming left V 4 bases short and J 0 bases short, with 11 bases between. Germline V gene lookup returns CDR1 SGHRS and CDR2 YFSETQ. The CDR3 is made up of 14 amino acids. The sample belongs to a study of T cell repertoires in ileal Crohn's disease. The origin of this receptor is an adult with Crohn's disease. The J gene is TRBJ2-7, the V gene TRBV5-1; TRBD2 might be the D (6 bases). Sequencing input: ileal tissue. DNA for the CDR3: TGCGCCAGCAGCACCCGGGAGTCCTCCTACGAGCAGTACTTC. Its translation: CASSTRESSYEQYF.